This entry is about one T cell receptor (beta chain). The data belong to a study of blood T cell repertoires in COVID-19. Study-wide background: T cells, B-cell-depleted T cells, or PBMCs provided the cDNA or gDNA that served as material.

Authors' methods: Nucleated cell number was recorded as an estimate derived from reference gene primer amplification. Assay: immunoSEQ multiplex PCR; the TCRdb copy retains only in-frame clones and omits some. V, J and clone size reflect that table, while D and trimming were determined from the DNA. Found here are approximately 290,000 clones, about 80% of them singletons; the top ten hold more than 15%. The sample was peripheral blood. This sequence was found in a person aged 70 to 85 with COVID-19, enrolled during active disease.

CDR3 region: CASSSDRAGIETQYF. CDR3 DNA: TGTGCCAGTAGTTCGGACAGGGCGGGGATAGAGACCCAGTACTTC. The rearrangement uses TRBV19 and TRBJ2-5; the match to TRBD1 covers 8 bases. The V segment lost 5 bases and the J segment 4 bases; nucleotides outside the gene matches: 9. CDR1 LNHDA and CDR2 SQIVND come from the germline V gene (reference sequence). The CDR3 sequence is 15 residues long.